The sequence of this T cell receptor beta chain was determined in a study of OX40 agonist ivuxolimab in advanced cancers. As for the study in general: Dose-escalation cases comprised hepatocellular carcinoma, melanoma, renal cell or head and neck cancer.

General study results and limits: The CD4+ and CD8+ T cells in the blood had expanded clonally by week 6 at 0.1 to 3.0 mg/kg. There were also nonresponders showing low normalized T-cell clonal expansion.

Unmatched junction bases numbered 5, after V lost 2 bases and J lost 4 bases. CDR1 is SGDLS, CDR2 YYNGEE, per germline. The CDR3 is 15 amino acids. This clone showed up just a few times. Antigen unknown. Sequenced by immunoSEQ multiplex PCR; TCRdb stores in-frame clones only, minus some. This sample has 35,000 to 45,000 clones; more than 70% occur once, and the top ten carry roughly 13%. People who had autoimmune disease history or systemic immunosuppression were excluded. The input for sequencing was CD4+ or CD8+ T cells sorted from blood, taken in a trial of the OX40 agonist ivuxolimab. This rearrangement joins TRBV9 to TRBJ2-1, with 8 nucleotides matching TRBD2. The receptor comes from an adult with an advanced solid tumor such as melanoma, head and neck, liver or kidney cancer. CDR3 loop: CASSVSGSLYNEQFF. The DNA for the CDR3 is TGTGCCAGCAGCGTCAGCGGGAGCTTATACAATGAGCAGTTCTTC. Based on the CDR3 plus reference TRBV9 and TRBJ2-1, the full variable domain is DSGVTQTPKHLITATGQRVTLRCSPRSGDLSVYWYQQSLDQGLQFLIQYYNGEERAKGNILERFSAQQFPDLHSELNLSSLELGDSALYFCASSVSGSLYNEQFFGPGTRLTVL.